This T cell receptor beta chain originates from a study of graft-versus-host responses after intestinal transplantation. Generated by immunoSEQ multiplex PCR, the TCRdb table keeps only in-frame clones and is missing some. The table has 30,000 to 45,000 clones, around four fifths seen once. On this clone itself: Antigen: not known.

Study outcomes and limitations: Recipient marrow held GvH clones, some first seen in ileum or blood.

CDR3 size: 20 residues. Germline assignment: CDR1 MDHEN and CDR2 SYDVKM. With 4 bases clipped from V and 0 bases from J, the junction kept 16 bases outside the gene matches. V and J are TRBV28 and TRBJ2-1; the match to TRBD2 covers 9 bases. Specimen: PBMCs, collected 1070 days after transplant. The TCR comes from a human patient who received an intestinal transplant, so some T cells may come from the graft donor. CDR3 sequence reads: CASSSLRGREGLPSYNEQFF. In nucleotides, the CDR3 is TGTGCCAGCAGTTCACTTCGTGGGCGGGAGGGCCTACCCTCCTACAATGAGCAGTTCTTC.